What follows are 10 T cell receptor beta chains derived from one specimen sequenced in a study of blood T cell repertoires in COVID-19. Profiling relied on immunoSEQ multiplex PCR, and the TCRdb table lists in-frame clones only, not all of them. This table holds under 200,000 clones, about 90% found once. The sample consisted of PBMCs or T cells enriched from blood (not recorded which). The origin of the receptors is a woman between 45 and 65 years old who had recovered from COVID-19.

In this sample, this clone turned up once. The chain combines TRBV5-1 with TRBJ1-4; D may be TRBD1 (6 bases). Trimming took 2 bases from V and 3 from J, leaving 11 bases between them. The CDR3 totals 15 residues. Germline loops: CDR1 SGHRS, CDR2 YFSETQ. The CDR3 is CASSFVWGPNEKLFF. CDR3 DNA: TGCGCCAGCAGCTTTGTTTGGGGGCCTAATGAAAAACTGTTTTTT. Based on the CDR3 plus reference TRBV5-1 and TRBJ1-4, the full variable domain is KAGVTQTPRYLIKTRGQQVTLSCSPISGHRSVSWYQQTPGQGLQFLFEYFSETQRNKGNFPGRFSGRQFSNSRSEMNVSTLELGDSALYLCASSFVWGPNEKLFFGSGTQLSVL.

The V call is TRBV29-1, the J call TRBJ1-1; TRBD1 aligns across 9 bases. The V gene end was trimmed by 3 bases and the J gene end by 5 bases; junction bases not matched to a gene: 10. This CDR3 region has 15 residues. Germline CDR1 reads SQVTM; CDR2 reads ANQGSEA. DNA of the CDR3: TGCAGCGTTGATGACCGGGACAGGGATCGGACTGAAGCTTTCTTT. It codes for CSVDDRDRDRTEAFF. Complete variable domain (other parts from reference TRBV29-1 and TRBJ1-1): SAVISQKPSRDICQRGTSLTIQCQVDSQVTMMFWYRQQPGQSLTLIATANQGSEATYESGFVIDKFPISRPNLTFSTLTVSNMSPEDSSIYLCSVDDRDRDRTEAFFGQGTRLTVV.

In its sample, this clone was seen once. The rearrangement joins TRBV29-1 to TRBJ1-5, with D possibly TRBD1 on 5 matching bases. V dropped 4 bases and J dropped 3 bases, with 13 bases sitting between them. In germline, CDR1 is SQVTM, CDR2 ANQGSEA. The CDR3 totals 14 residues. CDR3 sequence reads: CSVVGSGLNQPQHF. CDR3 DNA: TGCAGCGTTGTAGGGTCGGGACTCAATCAGCCCCAGCATTTT.

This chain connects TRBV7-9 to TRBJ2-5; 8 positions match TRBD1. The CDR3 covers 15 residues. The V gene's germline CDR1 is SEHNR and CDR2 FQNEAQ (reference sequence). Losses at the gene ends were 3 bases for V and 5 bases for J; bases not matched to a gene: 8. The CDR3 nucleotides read TGTGCCAGCAGCTTTAGCCAGGGGGCGAAGGAGACCCAGTACTTC. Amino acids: CASSFSQGAKETQYF. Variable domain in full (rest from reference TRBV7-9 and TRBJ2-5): DTGVSQNPRHKITKRGQNVTFRCDPISEHNRLYWYRQTLGQGPEFLTYFQNEAQLEKSRLLSDRFSAERPKGSFSTLEIQRTEQGDSAMYLCASSFSQGAKETQYFGPGTRLLVL.

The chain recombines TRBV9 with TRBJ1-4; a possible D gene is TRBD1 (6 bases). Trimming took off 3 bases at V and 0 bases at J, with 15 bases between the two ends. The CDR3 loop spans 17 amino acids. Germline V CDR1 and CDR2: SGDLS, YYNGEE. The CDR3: CASSEGGGPPTNEKLFF. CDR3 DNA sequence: TGTGCCAGCAGCGAAGGGGGGGGCCCTCCAACTAATGAAAAACTGTTTTTT.

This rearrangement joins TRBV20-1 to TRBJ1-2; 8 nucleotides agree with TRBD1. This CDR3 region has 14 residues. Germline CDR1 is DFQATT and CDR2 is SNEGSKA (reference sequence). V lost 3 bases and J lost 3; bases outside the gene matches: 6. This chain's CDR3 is CSASQGAADYGYTF. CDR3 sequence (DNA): TGCAGTGCTAGTCAGGGGGCGGCGGACTATGGCTACACCTTC.

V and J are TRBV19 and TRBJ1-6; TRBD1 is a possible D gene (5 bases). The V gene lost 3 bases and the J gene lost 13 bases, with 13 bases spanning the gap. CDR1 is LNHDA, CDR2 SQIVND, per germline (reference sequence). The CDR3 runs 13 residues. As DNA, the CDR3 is TGTGCCAGTAGTATGGGGCCCCCGGCGCCCCTCCACTTT. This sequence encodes CASSMGPPAPLHF.

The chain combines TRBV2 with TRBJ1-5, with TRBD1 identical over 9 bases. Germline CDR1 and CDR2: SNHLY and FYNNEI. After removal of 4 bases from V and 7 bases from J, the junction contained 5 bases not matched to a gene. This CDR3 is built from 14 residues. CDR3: CASSATGGRQPQHF. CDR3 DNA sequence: TGTGCCAGCAGTGCGACAGGGGGGCGACAGCCCCAGCATTTT.

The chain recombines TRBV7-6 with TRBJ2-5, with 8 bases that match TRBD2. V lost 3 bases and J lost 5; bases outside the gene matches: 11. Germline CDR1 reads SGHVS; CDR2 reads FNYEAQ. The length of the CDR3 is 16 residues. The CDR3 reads CASSLRPPGGAETQYF. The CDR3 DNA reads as TGTGCCAGCAGCTTGAGGCCCCCGGGGGGGGCGGAGACCCAGTACTTC.

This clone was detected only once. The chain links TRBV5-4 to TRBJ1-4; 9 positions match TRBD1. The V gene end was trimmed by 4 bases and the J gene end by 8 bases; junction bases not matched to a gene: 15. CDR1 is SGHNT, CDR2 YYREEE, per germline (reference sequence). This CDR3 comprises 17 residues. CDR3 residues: CASSRDREVSRREKLFF. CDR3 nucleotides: TGTGCCAGCAGCAGGGACAGGGAAGTCTCTCGGAGGGAAAAACTGTTTTTT.